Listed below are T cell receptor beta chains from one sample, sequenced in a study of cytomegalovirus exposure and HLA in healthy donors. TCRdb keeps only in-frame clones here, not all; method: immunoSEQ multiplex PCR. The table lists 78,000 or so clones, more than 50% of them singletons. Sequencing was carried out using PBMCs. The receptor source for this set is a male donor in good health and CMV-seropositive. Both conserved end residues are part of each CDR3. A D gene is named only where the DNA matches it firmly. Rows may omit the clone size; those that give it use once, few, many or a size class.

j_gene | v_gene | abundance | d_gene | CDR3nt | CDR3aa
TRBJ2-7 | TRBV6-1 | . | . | TGTGCCAGCAGTGAACAGGTTGGGTCTAGCACGGGTTACGAGCAGTACTTC | CASSEQVGSSTGYEQYF
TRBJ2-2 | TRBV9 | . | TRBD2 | TGTGCCAGCAGCCCGCTAGCGGGGGGGACCGGGGAGCTGTTTTTT | CASSPLAGGTGELFF
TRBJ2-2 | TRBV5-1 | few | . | TGCGCCAGCAGCACTGAGTCGGGCACCGGGGAGCTGTTTTTT | CASSTESGTGELFF
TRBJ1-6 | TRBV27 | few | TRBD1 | TGTGCCAGCAGTTTAAGTACAGGGGGAGAGAATTCACCCCTCCACTTT | CASSLSTGGENSPLHF
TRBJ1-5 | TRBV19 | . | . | TGTGCCAGTAGTATAGGGGGACGGGGACACGGACCCCAGCATTTT | CASSIGGRGHGPQHF
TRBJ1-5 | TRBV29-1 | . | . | TGCAGCGTTGTAGAGGCAAATCAGCCCCAGCATTTT | CSVVEANQPQHF
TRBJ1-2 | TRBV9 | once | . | TGTGCCAGCAGCGTAGTTCCAGGGTATGGCTACACCTTC | CASSVVPGYGYTF
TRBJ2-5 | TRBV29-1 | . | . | TGCAGCGTTGTATTGGGCAGTCAAGAGACCCAGTACTTC | CSVVLGSQETQYF
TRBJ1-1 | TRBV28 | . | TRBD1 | TGTGCCAGCACCACTCCACAGGGGGCGGGGAAAACTTTCTTT | CASTTPQGAGKTFF
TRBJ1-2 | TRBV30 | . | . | TGTGCCTGGAATCCAGGGAACTATGGCTACACCTTC | CAWNPGNYGYTF
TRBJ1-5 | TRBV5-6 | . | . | TGTGCCAGCAGCTTATCATGGCAGGGCAATCAGCCCCAGCATTTT | CASSLSWQGNQPQHF
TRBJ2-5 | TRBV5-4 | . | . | TGTGCCAGCAGCTTGAATCCAGACCAAGAGACCCAGTACTTC | CASSLNPDQETQYF
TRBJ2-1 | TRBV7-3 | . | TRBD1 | TGTGCCAGCAGCCGACAGGGTTCCTACAATGAGCAGTTCTTC | CASSRQGSYNEQFF
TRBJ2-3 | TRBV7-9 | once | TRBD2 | TGTGCCAGCAGCTTTAACGGGAGGGCCATGACGCAGTATTTT | CASSFNGRAMTQYF
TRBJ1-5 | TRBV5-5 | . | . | TGTGCCAGCAGCCCTCTGAGTGGGCTTAATCAGCCCCAGCATTTT | CASSPLSGLNQPQHF
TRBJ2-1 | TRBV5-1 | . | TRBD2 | TGCGCCAGCAGCTTGGTCGGGGGGTCCGGGGAGTTCTTC | CASSLVGGSGEFF
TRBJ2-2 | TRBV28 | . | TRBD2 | TGTGCCAGCACGGCGGGAGGGCCCCACACCGGGGAGCTGTTTTTT | CASTAGGPHTGELFF
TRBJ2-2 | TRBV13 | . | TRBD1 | TGTGCCAGCAGACAGGGGGTGGACACCGGGGAGCTGTTTTTT | CASRQGVDTGELFF
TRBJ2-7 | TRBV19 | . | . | TGTGCCAGTAGTCCCCGGGGATTCGAGGGCGAGCAGTACTTC | CASSPRGFEGEQYF
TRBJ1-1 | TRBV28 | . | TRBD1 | TGTGCCAGCCTGACAGGGCCGAACACTGAAGCTTTCTTT | CASLTGPNTEAFF
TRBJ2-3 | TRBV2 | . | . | TGTGCCAGCAGCAGGTCAGGCGGGGGCACAGATACGCAGTATTTT | CASSRSGGGTDTQYF
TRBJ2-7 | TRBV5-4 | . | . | TGTGCCAGCAGCTTGGATGGTGGCGGTAACTACGAGCAGTACTTC | CASSLDGGGNYEQYF
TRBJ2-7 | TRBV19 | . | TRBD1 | TGTGCCAGTAGTAGACCGGGACAGGATTCCTACGAGCAGTACTTC | CASSRPGQDSYEQYF
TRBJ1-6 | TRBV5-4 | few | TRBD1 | TGTGCCACTACGGACAGGGGGAATGATTCACCCCTCCACTTT | CATTDRGNDSPLHF
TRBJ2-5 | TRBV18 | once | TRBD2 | TGTGCCAGCTCACCACAACTAGCGGAAGAGACCCAGTACTTC | CASSPQLAEETQYF
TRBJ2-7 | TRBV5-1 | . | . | TGCGCCAGCAGCAACGGGGCCTACGAGCAGTACTTC | CASSNGAYEQYF
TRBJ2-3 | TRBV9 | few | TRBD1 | TGTGCCAGCAGCATCGGGACAGGGGGCGCGACAGATACGCAGTATTTT | CASSIGTGGATDTQYF
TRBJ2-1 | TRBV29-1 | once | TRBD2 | TGCAGCGTTGAAGAGGTAGCGGGAGGGGTGAATGAGCAGTTCTTC | CSVEEVAGGVNEQFF
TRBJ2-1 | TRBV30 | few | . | TGTGCCTGGACAACTACAGGGCCCAATGAGCAGTTCTTC | CAWTTTGPNEQFF
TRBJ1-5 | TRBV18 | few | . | TGTGCCAGCTCACCGGGCGGGAGAGATCAGCCCCAGCATTTT | CASSPGGRDQPQHF
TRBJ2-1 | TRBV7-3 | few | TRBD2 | TGTGCCAGCAGCCCAACTAGCGGGGGGGCAAATGAGCAGTTCTTC | CASSPTSGGANEQFF
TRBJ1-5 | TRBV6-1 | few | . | TGTGCCAGCAGTGCCACAGTTAATAGCAATCAGCCCCAGCATTTT | CASSATVNSNQPQHF
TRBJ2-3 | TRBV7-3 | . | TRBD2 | TGTGCCAGCAGCTCAAAGGGGGCTAGCGGGAGGGCCAGAGATACGCAGTATTTT | CASSSKGASGRARDTQYF
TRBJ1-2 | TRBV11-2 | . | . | TGTGCCAGCAGCTTGGAGGGGAACTATGGCTACACCTTC | CASSLEGNYGYTF
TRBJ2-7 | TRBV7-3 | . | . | TGTGCCAGCAGTCAAACAGGGTCGGGAGAGCAGTACTTC | CASSQTGSGEQYF
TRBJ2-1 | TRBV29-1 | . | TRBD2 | TGCGGCGTCACCGGGACTAGCGGCTACAATGAGCAGTTCTTC | CGVTGTSGYNEQFF
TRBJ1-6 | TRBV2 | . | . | TGTGCCAGCAGTGAATTCAGGAATAATTCACCCCTCCACTTT | CASSEFRNNSPLHF
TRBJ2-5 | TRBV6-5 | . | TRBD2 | TGTGCCAGCAGCCGGGTAGCGGGATATGGAGAGACCCAGTACTTC | CASSRVAGYGETQYF
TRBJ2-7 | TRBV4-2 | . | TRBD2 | TGTGCCAGCAGCCAAAGGACTAGCGGGAGCGAGCAGTACTTC | CASSQRTSGSEQYF
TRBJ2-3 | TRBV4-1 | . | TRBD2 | TGCGCCAGCAGCCATGCGGGCGGGAGAGGTGGAGATACGCAGTATTTT | CASSHAGGRGGDTQYF
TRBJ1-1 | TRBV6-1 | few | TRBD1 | TGTGCCAGCAGTGACGGGACAGGAGGAACTGAAGCTTTCTTT | CASSDGTGGTEAFF
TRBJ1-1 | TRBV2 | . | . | TGTGCCAGCAGTGAATGGGGGCGACGGACTGAAGCTTTCTTT | CASSEWGRRTEAFF
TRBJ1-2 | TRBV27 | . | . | TGTGCCAGCAGTTTGGAGGGACGAGGTGGCTACACCTTC | CASSLEGRGGYTF
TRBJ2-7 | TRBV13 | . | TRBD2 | TGTGCCAGCATCCTCTCGACCCGCGGGAGAACTGGCGAGCAGTACTTC | CASILSTRGRTGEQYF
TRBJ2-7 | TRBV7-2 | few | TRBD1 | TGTGCCAGCAGCTTTAGTGCAGGGGGAACCTACGAGCAGTACTTC | CASSFSAGGTYEQYF
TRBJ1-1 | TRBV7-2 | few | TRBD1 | TGTGCCAGCAGCTCGGGACAGGGGGCGGGAAACACTGAAGCTTTCTTT | CASSSGQGAGNTEAFF
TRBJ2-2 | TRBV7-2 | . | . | TGTGCCAGCAGCTCAGACACCGGGGAGCTGTTTTTT | CASSSDTGELFF
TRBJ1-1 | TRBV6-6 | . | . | TGTGCCAGCAGCCCCCAGACTGAAGCTTTCTTT | CASSPQTEAFF
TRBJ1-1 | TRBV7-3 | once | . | TGTGCCAGCAGCCCCACAGGAAACACTGAAGCTTTCTTT | CASSPTGNTEAFF
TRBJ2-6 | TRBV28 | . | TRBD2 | TGTGCCAGCATGACTAGCGGTCCTTTCTCTGGGGCCAACGTCCTGACTTTC | CASMTSGPFSGANVLTF